A single sample is the source of the 3 T cell receptor beta chains below, sequenced in a study of blood T cell repertoires in COVID-19. Using immunoSEQ multiplex PCR, the repertoire was profiled, and TCRdb retains in-frame clones only, with some absent. The repertoire includes a few hundred thousand clones, just under 90% of them detected once, and about 1.3% sits in the top ten. Material: PBMCs or T cells enriched from blood (not recorded which). These TCRs come from a man aged 25 to 40 who had recovered from COVID-19.

The rearrangement joins TRBV30 to TRBJ1-5; D may be TRBD1 (6 bases). Per germline, CDR1 GTSNPN and CDR2 SVGIG (reference sequence). This CDR3 is 14 amino acids long. V lost 3 bases to trimming and J lost 4 bases, with 13 bases between them. CDR3 protein: CAWSPDSPNQPQHF. The CDR3 DNA reads TGTGCCTGGAGCCCGGACAGCCCTAATCAGCCCCAGCATTTT.

This clone was found once. The V call is TRBV4-3, the J call TRBJ2-3, with TRBD2 matching 8 bases. The length of the CDR3 is 19 residues. Germline values: CDR1 LGHNA, CDR2 YSLEER. V dropped 4 bases and J dropped 1; count of bases not matched to a gene: 16. The CDR3 loop reads CASSPGLPGGVSGTDTQYF. DNA of the CDR3: TGCGCCAGCAGCCCTGGTCTGCCGGGGGGGGTCTCTGGCACAGATACGCAGTATTTT.

The V and J genes are TRBV21-1 and TRBJ2-3; the listed D gene, TRBD2, was not tested against the DNA. TRBV21-1 is noted as a pseudogene. This CDR3 comprises 18 residues. The CDR3 loop is CASIPGLAGGTLTDTQYF. CDR3 coding DNA: TGTGCCAGCATCCCGGGACTAGCGGGAGGTACACTCACAGATACGCAGTATTTT.